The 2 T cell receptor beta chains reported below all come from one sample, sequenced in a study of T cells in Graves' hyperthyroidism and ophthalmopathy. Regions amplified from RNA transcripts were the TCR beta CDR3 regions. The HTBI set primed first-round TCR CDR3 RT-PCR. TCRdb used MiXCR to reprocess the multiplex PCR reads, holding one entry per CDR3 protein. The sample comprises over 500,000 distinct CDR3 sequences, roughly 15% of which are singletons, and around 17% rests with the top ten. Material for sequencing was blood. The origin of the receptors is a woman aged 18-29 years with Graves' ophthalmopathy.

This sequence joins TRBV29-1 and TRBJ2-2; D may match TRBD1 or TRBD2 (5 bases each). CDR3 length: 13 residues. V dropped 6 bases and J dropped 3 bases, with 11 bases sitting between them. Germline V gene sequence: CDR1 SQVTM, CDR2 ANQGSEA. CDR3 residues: CSVRDGDTGELFF. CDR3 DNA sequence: TGCAGCGTCCGGGACGGAGACACCGGGGAGCTGTTTTTT.

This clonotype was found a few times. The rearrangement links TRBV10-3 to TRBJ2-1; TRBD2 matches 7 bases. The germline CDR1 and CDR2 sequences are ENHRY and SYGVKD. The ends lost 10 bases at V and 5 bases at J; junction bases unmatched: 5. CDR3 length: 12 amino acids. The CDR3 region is CASSGPDNEQFF. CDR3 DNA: TGTGCCAGTAGCGGGCCAGACAATGAGCAGTTCTTC.